This paragraph reports one T cell receptor beta chain. What it binds is not known. The data stem from a study of persistence of HIV-infected CD4 T cells. CDR3 size: 13 residues. The V segment lost 6 bases and the J segment 2 bases; nucleotides outside the gene matches: 1. Germline-derived CDR1 and CDR2 are LNHDA and SQIVND (reference sequence). An overlapping HIV-1 Gag peptide pool stimulated these cells at 0.85 to 1 ug/peptide/mL. CD4+ T cells upregulating both CD40 ligand and CD69 were sorted as responding cells. General study results and limits: Antigen-responding cells were enriched for degenerate expanded CDR3beta sequences. Within sorted populations, more oligoclonal TCRs accompanied more oligoclonal proviruses.

Sequencing used immunoSEQ version 4 in survey mode. Here immunoSEQ multiplex PCR was the method, and the copy in TCRdb shows in-frame clones only, minus some. The sample holds under 40,000 clones, roughly 71% seen once. The clonotype was recovered from an adult man with HIV who was CMV-seropositive. J is TRBJ2-7 and V is TRBV19; TRBD1 matches at 10 bases. Here the sequenced sample was CD4+ T cells sorted from PBMCs after approximately 20-hour stimulation, taken from a patient who received antiretroviral therapy. The chain's CDR3 is CASRDRGAYEQYF. DNA of the CDR3: TGTGCCAGTAGGGACAGGGGGGCCTACGAGCAGTACTTC. The full variable domain, in which reference TRBV19 and TRBJ2-7 provide the parts outside the CDR3, is DGGITQSPKYLFRKEGQNVTLSCEQNLNHDAMYWYRQDPGQGLRLIYYSQIVNDFQKGDIAEGYSVSREKKESFPLTVTSAQKNPTAFYLCASRDRGAYEQYFGPGTRLTVT.